The rows below give T cell receptor beta chains drawn from one sample of a study of blood T cell repertoires in COVID-19. Some clones are missing from TCRdb's copy, which holds only in-frame ones; the method was immunoSEQ multiplex PCR. The sample lists about 90,000 clones, 81% occurring once. Sequenced sample: peripheral blood. These receptors came from a human donor in a cohort sampled during active COVID-19. Both conserved end residues are part of each CDR3.

v_gene	j_gene	len	CDR3aa
TRBV28	TRBJ2-3	15	CASRQRGDYTDTQYF
TRBV2	TRBJ2-3	16	CASRAGLAQSTDTQYF
TRBV28	TRBJ2-7	16	CASSLYGRGRHYVQYF
TRBV9	TRBJ2-7	16	CASSAQLAGGLYEQYF
TRBV5-1	TRBJ2-3	16	CASSLITTGTTDTQYF
TRBV9	TRBJ2-1	14	CASSASPDHNEQFF
TRBV4-1	TRBJ1-4	13	CASSQTGVEKLFF
TRBV5-1	TRBJ1-1	14	CASSLEQANTEAFF
TRBV11-1	TRBJ2-2	16	CASSKHRGSNTGELFF
TRBV5-1	TRBJ2-3	15	CASSTDRPFTDTQYF
TRBV21-1	TRBJ1-5	15	CASSTRQGAEKPQHF
TRBV11-2	TRBJ2-5	15	CASSLRLAGEGTQYF
TRBV19	TRBJ1-6	16	CASSMMDRGRNSPLHF
TRBV27	TRBJ2-7	17	CASSLFFPRGVSYEQYF
TRBV27	TRBJ2-1	15	CASSAGSSSYNEQFF
TRBV5-4	TRBJ1-6	17	CASSLRGGDPHNSPLHF
TRBV27	TRBJ1-2	15	CASSWSRQGNYGYTF
TRBV2	TRBJ1-2	17	CASSEFYPGQGPNGYTF
TRBV7-6	TRBJ2-3	16	CASSQVSGVNTDTQYF
TRBV13	TRBJ2-7	15	CASSLRGSLSYEQYF
TRBV27	TRBJ2-1	17	CASRDRGGGGTYNEQFF
TRBV20-1	TRBJ1-6	11	CSASQGVPLHF
TRBV25-1	TRBJ1-3	14	CASSAAGKGNTIYF
TRBV10-3	TRBJ1-1	14	CAISEQAANTEAFF
TRBV7-2	TRBJ2-5	13	CASSVGTQETQYF
TRBV5-6	TRBJ1-5	15	CASSFTGGGHQPQHF
TRBV7-9	TRBJ1-1	15	CASSLGSGGVTEAFF
TRBV7-9	TRBJ1-1	13	CASSLSENTEAFF
TRBV30	TRBJ1-5	16	CAWRRQEGFEGQPQHF
TRBV2	TRBJ2-3	19	CASSPGTSGGSFWTDTQYF
TRBV23-1	TRBJ1-2	17	CASSQGTAERANYGYTF
TRBV3-1/TRBV3-2	TRBJ1-1	13	CASSLNSGAEAFF
TRBV4-1	TRBJ1-2	15	CASSQQSAAGRGYTF
TRBV6-6	TRBJ2-1	13	CASSYTGTTTQFF
TRBV4-1	TRBJ2-3	16	CASSWGLADSTDTQYF
TRBV29-1	TRBJ1-1	13	CSVVTGRGAEAFF
TRBV5-4	TRBJ1-4	13	CASSLTVNEKLFF
TRBV7-6	TRBJ2-5	11	CASSRGETQYF
TRBV7-8	TRBJ2-2	16	CASSTLAGGVTRELFF
TRBV5-1	TRBJ1-4	14	CASSEPGPPEELFF
TRBV6-5	TRBJ1-2	14	CASSRAGQGSGYTF
TRBV18	TRBJ1-2	15	CASSPGGRDDYGYTF
TRBV11-1	TRBJ1-2	13	CASSLNRDYGYTF
TRBV4-1	TRBJ1-6	15	CASSLGQGGNSPLHF
TRBV5-1	TRBJ2-7	14	CASSSGQGRDEQYF
TRBV11-2	TRBJ2-3	17	CASSFRLAGGLLDTQYF
TRBV5-5	TRBJ1-4	14	CASGDRTGDEKLFF
TRBV29-1	TRBJ2-3	13	CSVSSGGPDTQYF
TRBV28	TRBJ1-5	15	CASRDGGSSNQPQHF
TRBV7-2	TRBJ2-1	17	CASSKTSGGPSYNEQFF
TRBV10-3	TRBJ2-3	14	CAIMRDRGADTQYF